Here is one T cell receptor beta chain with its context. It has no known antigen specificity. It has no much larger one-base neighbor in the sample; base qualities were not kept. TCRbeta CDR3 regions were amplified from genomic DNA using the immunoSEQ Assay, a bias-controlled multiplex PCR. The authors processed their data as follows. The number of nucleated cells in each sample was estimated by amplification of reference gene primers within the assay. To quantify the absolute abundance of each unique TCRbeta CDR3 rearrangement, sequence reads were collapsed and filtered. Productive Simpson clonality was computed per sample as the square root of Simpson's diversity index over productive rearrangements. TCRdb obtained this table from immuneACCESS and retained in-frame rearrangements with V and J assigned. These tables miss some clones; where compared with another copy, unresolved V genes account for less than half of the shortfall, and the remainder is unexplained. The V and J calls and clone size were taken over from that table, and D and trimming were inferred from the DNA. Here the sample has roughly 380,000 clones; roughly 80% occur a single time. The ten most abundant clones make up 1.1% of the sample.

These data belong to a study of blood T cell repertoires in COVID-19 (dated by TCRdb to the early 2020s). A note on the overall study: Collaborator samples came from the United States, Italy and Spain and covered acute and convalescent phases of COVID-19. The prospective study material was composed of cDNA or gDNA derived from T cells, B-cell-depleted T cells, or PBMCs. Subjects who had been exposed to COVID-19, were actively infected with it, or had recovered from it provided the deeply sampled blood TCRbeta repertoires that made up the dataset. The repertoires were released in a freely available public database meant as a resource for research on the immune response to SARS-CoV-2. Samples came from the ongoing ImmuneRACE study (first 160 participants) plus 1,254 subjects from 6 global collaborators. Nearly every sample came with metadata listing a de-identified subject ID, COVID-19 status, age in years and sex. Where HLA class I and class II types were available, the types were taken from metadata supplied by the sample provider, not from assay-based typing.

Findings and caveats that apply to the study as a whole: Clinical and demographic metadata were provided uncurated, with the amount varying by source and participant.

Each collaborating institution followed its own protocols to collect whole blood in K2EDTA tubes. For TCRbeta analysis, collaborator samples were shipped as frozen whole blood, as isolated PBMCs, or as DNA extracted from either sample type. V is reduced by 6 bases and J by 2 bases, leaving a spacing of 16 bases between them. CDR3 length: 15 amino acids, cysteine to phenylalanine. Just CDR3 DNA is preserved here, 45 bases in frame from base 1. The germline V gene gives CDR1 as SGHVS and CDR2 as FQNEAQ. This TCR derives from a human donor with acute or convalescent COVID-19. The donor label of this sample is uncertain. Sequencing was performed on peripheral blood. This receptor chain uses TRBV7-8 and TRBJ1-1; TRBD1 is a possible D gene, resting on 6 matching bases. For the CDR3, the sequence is CASSFLPGHNTEAFF. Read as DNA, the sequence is TGTGCCAGCAGTTTCCTTCCGGGACATAACACTGAAGCTTTCTTT.